This T cell receptor (beta chain) was observed in a study of cytomegalovirus exposure and HLA in healthy donors. In the PCR, 60 Vbeta and 13 Jbeta primers were used. Profiling relied on immunoSEQ multiplex PCR, and the TCRdb table lists in-frame clones only, not all of them. The table records roughly 150,000 clones, about 68% of them present only once. General study results and limits: TCR beta chains numbering under 200 were designated cytomegalovirus-associated.

For this clone: Its antigen is unidentified.

In germline, CDR1 is SNHLY, CDR2 FYNNEI. The CDR3 runs to 16 residues. Trimming at V came to 0 bases and at J to 7 bases, leaving 8 bases not matched to a gene. When sampled, the donors appeared nominally healthy, though they likely had unrecorded immune exposures. Sequencing was done on a sample of PBMCs. This clonotype was obtained from a human donor in good health. This chain joins TRBV2 and TRBJ2-2; the match to TRBD2 covers 7 bases. This CDR3 reads CASSEAGAGEGGELFF. The CDR3 DNA is TGTGCCAGCAGTGAAGCTGGTGCGGGAGAGGGCGGGGAGCTGTTTTTT.